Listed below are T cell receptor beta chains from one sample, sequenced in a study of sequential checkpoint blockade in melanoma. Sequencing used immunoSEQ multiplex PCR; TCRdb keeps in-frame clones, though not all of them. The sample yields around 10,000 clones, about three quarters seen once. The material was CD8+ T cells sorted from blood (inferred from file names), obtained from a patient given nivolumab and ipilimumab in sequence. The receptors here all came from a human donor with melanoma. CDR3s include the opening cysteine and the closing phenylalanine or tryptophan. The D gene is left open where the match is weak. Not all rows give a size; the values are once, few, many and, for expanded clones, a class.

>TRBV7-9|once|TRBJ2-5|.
CASSSPGGPEYF
TGTGCCAGCAGCTCCCCAGGTGGCCCCGAGTACTTC
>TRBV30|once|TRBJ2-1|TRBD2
CAWDPGRVYNEQFF
TGTGCCTGGGACCCTGGGAGGGTCTACAATGAGCAGTTCTTC
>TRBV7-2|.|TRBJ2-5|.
CASSPGGVLGETQYF
TGTGCCAGCAGCCCAGGAGGGGTGCTTGGAGAGACCCAGTACTTC
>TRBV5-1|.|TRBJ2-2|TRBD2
CASSLLLAGLAGELFF
TGCGCCAGCAGCTTGCTCCTAGCGGGGTTAGCCGGGGAGCTGTTTTTT
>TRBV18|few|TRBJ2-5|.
CASSPPTQGQETQYF
TGTGCCAGCTCACCACCCACGCAGGGTCAAGAGACCCAGTACTTC
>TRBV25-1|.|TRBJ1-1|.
CASSSGFVAFF
TGTGCCAGCAGTTCAGGGTTTGTAGCTTTCTTT
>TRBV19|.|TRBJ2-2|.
CASQRHQNTGELFF
TGTGCCAGCCAGCGCCACCAGAACACCGGGGAGCTGTTTTTT
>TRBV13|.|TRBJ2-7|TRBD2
CASSLGLAGGPYYEQYF
TGTGCCAGCAGCTTAGGACTAGCGGGAGGGCCTTACTACGAGCAGTACTTC
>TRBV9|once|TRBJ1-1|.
CASSPPRVNTEAFF
TGTGCCAGCAGCCCCCCTCGGGTGAACACTGAAGCTTTCTTT
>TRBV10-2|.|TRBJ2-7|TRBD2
CASILTGTSGSGYEQYF
TGCGCCAGCATTCTTACCGGGACTAGCGGGAGTGGCTACGAGCAGTACTTC
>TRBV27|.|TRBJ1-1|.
CASSLSATGSTEAFF
TGTGCCAGCAGTTTATCGGCTACAGGGAGCACTGAAGCTTTCTTT
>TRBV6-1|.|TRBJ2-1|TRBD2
CATLKRDYNEQFF
TGTGCCACCCTTAAGCGGGACTACAATGAGCAGTTCTTC
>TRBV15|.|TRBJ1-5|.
CATSRVGGAVQPQHF
TGTGCCACCAGCAGAGTAGGGGGGGCGGTTCAGCCCCAGCATTTT
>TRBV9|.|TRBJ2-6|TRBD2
CASSAGKGTSGSFGANVLTF
TGTGCCAGCAGCGCAGGCAAAGGTACTAGCGGGAGTTTTGGGGCCAACGTCCTGACTTTC
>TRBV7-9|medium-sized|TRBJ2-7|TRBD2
CASSPPTSGQIYEQYF
TGTGCCAGCAGCCCGCCGACTAGCGGGCAAATCTACGAGCAGTACTTC
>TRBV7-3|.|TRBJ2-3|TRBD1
CASSQGQASTDTQYF
TGTGCCAGCAGCCAGGGACAGGCGTCCACAGATACGCAGTATTTT
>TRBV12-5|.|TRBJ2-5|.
CASGLVLGTQYF
TGTGCTAGTGGTTTGGTACTCGGGACCCAGTACTTC
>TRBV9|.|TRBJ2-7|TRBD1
CASSLSGTGVYEQYF
TGTGCCAGCAGCCTTTCCGGGACAGGGGTTTACGAGCAGTACTTC
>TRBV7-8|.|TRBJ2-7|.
CASSLAWGAKADEQYF
TGTGCCAGCAGCTTAGCGTGGGGCGCGAAGGCTGATGAGCAGTACTTC
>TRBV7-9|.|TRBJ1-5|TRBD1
CASSLGGTGGNQPQHF
TGTGCCAGCAGCTTAGGCGGGACAGGGGGCAATCAGCCCCAGCATTTT
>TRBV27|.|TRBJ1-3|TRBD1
CASSPRKGQLFSGNTIYF
TGTGCCAGCAGTCCCCGGAAGGGACAGCTATTCTCTGGAAACACCATATATTTT
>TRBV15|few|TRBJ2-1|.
CATRDRGSSYNEQFF
TGTGCCACCAGGGACCGGGGGAGCTCCTACAATGAGCAGTTCTTC
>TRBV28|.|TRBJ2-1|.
CASIAGSTFPNEQFF
TGTGCCAGCATCGCGGGATCCACCTTTCCCAATGAGCAGTTCTTC
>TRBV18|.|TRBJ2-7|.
CASSPPSQGYEQYF
TGTGCCAGCTCACCACCCTCACAGGGTTACGAGCAGTACTTC
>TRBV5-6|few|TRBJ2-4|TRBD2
CASSASWDSGLRNIQYF
TGTGCCAGCAGCGCTTCGTGGGATAGCGGGTTGAGAAACATTCAGTACTTC
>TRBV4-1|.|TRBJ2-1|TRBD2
CASSHSSGRPNNEQFF
TGCGCCAGCAGCCATAGTAGCGGGAGGCCCAACAATGAGCAGTTCTTC
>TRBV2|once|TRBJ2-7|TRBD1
CASPGQGGEQYF
TGTGCCAGCCCGGGACAGGGAGGCGAGCAGTACTTC
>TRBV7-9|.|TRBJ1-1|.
CASKDAGYTEAFF
TGTGCCAGCAAGGATGCGGGGTACACTGAAGCTTTCTTT
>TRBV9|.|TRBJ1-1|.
CASSEGGQTEAFF
TGTGCCAGCAGCGAGGGGGGGCAGACTGAAGCTTTCTTT
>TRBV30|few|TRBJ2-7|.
CASSLLPGAYEQYF
TGTGCCAGCAGCTTATTACCAGGGGCCTACGAGCAGTACTTC
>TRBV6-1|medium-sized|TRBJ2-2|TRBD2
CASSSGTSETGELFF
TGTGCCAGCAGCTCCGGGACTAGCGAAACCGGGGAGCTGTTTTTT
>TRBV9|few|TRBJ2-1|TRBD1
CASSPRTRGNNEQFF
TGTGCCAGCAGCCCTCGGACCAGGGGGAACAATGAGCAGTTCTTC
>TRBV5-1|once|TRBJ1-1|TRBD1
CASSLDRDRGTEAFF
TGCGCCAGCAGCTTAGACAGGGATAGAGGGACTGAAGCTTTCTTT
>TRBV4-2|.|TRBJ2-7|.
CASSQDLGGTYEQYF
TGTGCCAGCAGCCAAGACCTGGGGGGAACCTACGAGCAGTACTTC
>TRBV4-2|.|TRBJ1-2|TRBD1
CASSQGGQGGHGYTF
TGTGCCAGCAGCCAAGGGGGACAGGGGGGACATGGCTACACCTTC
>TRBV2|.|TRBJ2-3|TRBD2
CASSASGSIGDTQYF
TGTGCCAGCAGTGCTAGCGGGAGTATCGGAGATACGCAGTATTTT
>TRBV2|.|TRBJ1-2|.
CASSERGPNYGYTF
TGTGCCAGCAGTGAAAGGGGTCCTAACTATGGCTACACCTTC